Included here is one TCR beta chain sequence, with context. This clonotype was counted only a few times. It lacks a known antigen. The record has no base qualities; no much larger clone is one base away. The sequencer listed for this sample is Illumina HiSeq 1500. TCRdb's own reprocessing of the public reads used fastp at Q25 and MiXCR and kept productive beta chains. Every CDR3 protein is listed once, alongside the most common genes and DNA of its rows. The sample profile shows roughly 78,000 distinct CDR3 sequences; approximately 42% of them were found once. Roughly 93% of the sample rests with the top ten. The data stem from a study of T cell repertoires in cytomegalovirus infection (dated by TCRdb to the late 2010s). For the study in its entirety: Alongside well-studied HLA-B-restricted epitopes, the peptide stimulations were aimed at recently identified HLA-C-restricted CMV epitopes, whose presentation resists viral immunomodulation. Donor HLA type was relevant to the analysis, as public TCR beta signatures indicated carriage of CMV infection together with the matching HLA type.

Reading the label with the study, this specimen's treatment or condition is: in vitro stimulation with specific CMV peptide epitopes to enrich CMV-specific T cells. What the work shows at the level of the full study, not this receptor alone: Carriers of CMV infection plus the relevant HLA type were discriminated by the cumulative frequency of public TCR beta family members in the study cohort and in an independent roughly 350-donor cohort. The ex vivo response was dominated by HLA-C-restricted CMV-specific TCR beta clonotypes, and the single most frequent clonotype in two of eight donors was supplied by these HLA-C-restricted clonotypes.

CDR1 and CDR2 are read off the germline V gene as SGHVS and FQNEAQ. For this chain, trimming is 5 bases at the V end and 2 bases at the J end, and the number of junction bases without a gene match is 9. The CDR3, cysteine through phenylalanine, is 18 amino acids long. Of all the DNA, just the CDR3 is kept, 54 bases in frame from base 1. The sequence links TRBV7-8 to TRBJ2-5, with TRBD2 matching 15 junction bases. The sequencing here drew on CD8+ T cells from cultured PBMCs, taken from culture after CMV antigen stimulation. This receptor was identified in a human donor in good health (CMV status not recorded). Some clones in this sample may be carry-over from other donors' samples. DNA sequence: TGTGCCAGCAGCCCAGGGACTAGCGGGGGGTTAGGGCAAGAGACCCAGTACTTC. Its coded protein is CASSPGTSGGLGQETQYF.